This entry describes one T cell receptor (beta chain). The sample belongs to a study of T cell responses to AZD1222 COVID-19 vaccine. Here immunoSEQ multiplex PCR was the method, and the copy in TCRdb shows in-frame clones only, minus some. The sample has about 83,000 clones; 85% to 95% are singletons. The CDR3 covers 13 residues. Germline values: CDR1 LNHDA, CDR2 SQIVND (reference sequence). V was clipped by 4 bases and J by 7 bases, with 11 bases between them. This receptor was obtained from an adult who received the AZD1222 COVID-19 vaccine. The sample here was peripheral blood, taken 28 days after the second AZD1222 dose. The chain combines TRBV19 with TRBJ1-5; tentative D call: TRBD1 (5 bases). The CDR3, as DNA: TGTGCCAGTAGTACCACGACAGTACAGCCCCAGCATTTT. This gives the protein CASSTTTVQPQHF.